This T cell receptor beta chain was captured in a study of T cell responses to AZD1222 COVID-19 vaccine. General study results and limits: Across the whole spike, CD4 TCRs peaked at regions 160-218 and 743-854. Nearly half of the spike-specific TCRs reportedly recognize variant regions that carry no mutations. Donors, mostly white British, included more females; clonal diversity was possibly underestimated.

As to this clone: The target antigen is unknown.

The data were produced by immunoSEQ multiplex PCR, yet TCRdb's version contains in-frame clones alone and is incomplete. The sample includes around 190,000 clones, roughly 92% seen only once; the top ten take around 1.6%. The CDR3 covers 17 residues. Germline V lookup: CDR1 SNHLY, CDR2 FYNNEI. Trimming removed 6 bases from V and 3 bases from J; junction bases left unmatched: 12. The specimen comprised peripheral blood, sampled 28 days after the second AZD1222 dose. V usage is TRBV2 and J usage is TRBJ2-4; the match to TRBD1 covers 9 bases. The clonotype originates from an adult who received the AZD1222 COVID-19 vaccine. The CDR3 reads CASRAGTGSGGKNIQYF. In nucleotides, the CDR3 is TGTGCCAGCAGGGCCGGGACAGGGTCTGGGGGCAAAAACATTCAGTACTTC.